This TCR beta chain comes out of a study of T cells in Graves' hyperthyroidism and ophthalmopathy. Study-wide results and caveats: Classification by a 13 V-J model distinguished ophthalmopathy from stable hyperthyroidism. Expanded thyroid clonotypes (above 0.001) were mostly also found in blood.

Amplified TCR beta CDR3 regions derived from RNA transcripts. In the first-round RT-PCR of the TCR CDR3, the HTBI primer set was used. One entry per CDR3 protein, called by TCRdb with MiXCR from the multiplex PCR reads. The sample includes 250,000 to 300,000 distinct CDR3 sequences, 13% of them seen just once. Germline loops: CDR1 SGHDN, CDR2 FVKESK. V dropped 1 base and J dropped 4 bases, with 10 bases sitting between them. The CDR3 totals 14 residues. Patients between 18 and 65 years old had hyperthyroidism, newly diagnosed and lasting under 2 months. For the diagnoses, clinical symptoms, serum thyroxine and TRAb, thyroid ultrasound and orbital computed tomography were used. On this clonotype: Its specificity is not known.

Sample: blood. This TCR derives from a woman under 40 with Graves' hyperthyroidism that later progressed to Graves' ophthalmopathy. The chain links TRBV14 to TRBJ2-5, with D unresolved. The DNA for the CDR3 is TGTGCCAGCAGCCAAGGGGCACATTTAGAGACCCAGTACTTC. It translates to CASSQGAHLETQYF.